The 17 T cell receptor beta chains listed next were all sequenced from one sample in a study of T cell repertoires in ileal Crohn's disease. Sequenced by immunoSEQ multiplex PCR; TCRdb stores in-frame clones only, minus some. Found here are 8,000 to 9,500 clones, 70% to 80% of them singletons; the top ten hold about 4.5%. The specimen sequenced was ileal tissue. These receptors originate from an adult with Crohn's disease.

The rearrangement uses TRBV5-4 and TRBJ1-2; no reliable D call. There are 14 residues in the CDR3. V was clipped by 1 base and J by 3 bases, with 10 bases between them. CDR1 is SGHNT, CDR2 YYREEE, per germline (reference sequence). DNA for the CDR3: TGTGCCAGCAGCTTGTGGGAGCGAGACTATGGCTACACCTTC. It translates to CASSLWERDYGYTF.

In its sample, this clone was seen once. The chain joins TRBV6-1 to TRBJ2-7; no definite D call. The ends were cut back, 2 bases at V and 2 bases at J, with 13 bases in the middle. CDR3 length: 15 residues. Germline-derived CDR1 and CDR2 are MNHNS and SASEGT. In DNA form, the CDR3 reads TGTGCCAGCAGTGAATTTATTACAGCAACCTACGAGCAGTACTTC. Its translation is CASSEFITATYEQYF.

The rearrangement joins TRBV4-2 to TRBJ2-1; D is unclear. Germline V gene data show CDR1 as LGHNA and CDR2 as YNFKEQ. The V end was cut by 3 bases, the J end by 9 bases, with 12 bases between. The CDR3 runs 13 residues. CDR3 amino acids: CASSQERRSEQFF. The CDR3 DNA is TGTGCCAGCAGCCAGGAGAGAAGGAGTGAGCAGTTCTTC.

The V gene is TRBV18, the J gene TRBJ2-7; TRBD2 aligns across 9 bases. The CDR3 consists of 13 residues. Germline lookup yields CDR1 KGHSH and CDR2 LQKENI. With V trimmed by 6 bases and J by 6 bases, 6 bases remained unmatched. The CDR3, as DNA: TGTGCCAGCTCCCCGGGACTAGCAGGCGAGCAGTACTTC. Protein sequence: CASSPGLAGEQYF.

J is TRBJ2-7 and V is TRBV15; a possible D gene is TRBD2 (6 bases). V was clipped by 5 bases and J by 4 bases, with 15 bases between them. The CDR3 totals 14 residues. The germline V gene encodes CDR1 LNHNV and CDR2 YYDKDF (reference sequence). The CDR3 nucleotides are TGTGCCACCAGCCCCGGCGGTAGCGGTTACGAGCAGTACTTC. Translating it yields CATSPGGSGYEQYF.

The chain employs TRBV7-7 and TRBJ2-7; 7 bases fit TRBD2. V lost 1 base and J lost 3; bases outside the gene matches: 6. Per germline, CDR1 SSHAT and CDR2 FNYEAQ (reference sequence). The CDR3 runs to 15 residues. The CDR3 DNA follows: TGTGCCAGCAGCTTAGGGAGCGGGGAGTACTACGAGCAGTACTTC. Amino acid sequence: CASSLGSGEYYEQYF. Variable domain in full (rest from reference TRBV7-7 and TRBJ2-7): GAGVSQSPRYKVTKRGQDVTLRCDPISSHATLYWYQQALGQGPEFLTYFNYEAQPDKSGLPSDRFSAERPEGSISTLTIQRTEQRDSAMYRCASSLGSGEYYEQYFGPGTRLTVT.

This sequence joins TRBV10-3 and TRBJ2-7; D is ambiguous. Germline V gene sequence: CDR1 ENHRY, CDR2 SYGVKD. The CDR3 loop spans 13 amino acids. Trimming stripped 5 bases from V and 3 bases from J, with 11 bases between. The CDR3 DNA reads TGTGCCATCAGTTTTGGAGCTAGCTACGAGCAGTACTTC. Residues: CAISFGASYEQYF.

The table lists this clone with a count of one. The chain is built from TRBV5-1 and TRBJ1-2; TRBD1 might be the D (5 bases). Trimming stripped 4 bases from V and 6 bases from J, with 13 bases between. The CDR3 is made up of 13 amino acids. The germline V gene encodes CDR1 SGHRS and CDR2 YFSETQ. CDR3 in amino acids: CASSPRVDHGYTF. The CDR3 DNA follows: TGCGCCAGCAGCCCCAGGGTCGACCATGGCTACACCTTC.

The chain joins TRBV20-1 to TRBJ1-4, with D tentatively TRBD1 (5 bases). The CDR3 contains 11 residues. CDR1 is DFQATT and CDR2 is SNEGSKA in the germline V gene (reference sequence). V was shortened by 5 bases and J by 8 bases, with 9 bases between the two germline ends. This CDR3 reads CSARRGEKLFF. The CDR3 DNA reads as TGCAGTGCTCGAAGGGGAGAAAAACTGTTTTTT.

The rearrangement links TRBV6-6 to TRBJ2-2; 10 positions agree with TRBD2. V was pared by 2 bases and J by 3 bases, with 3 bases of the junction left unmatched. The CDR3 contains 16 residues. Germline lookup yields CDR1 MNHNY and CDR2 SVGAGI (reference sequence). The CDR3 loop reads CASSYGAGGHTGELFF. CDR3 DNA: TGTGCCAGCAGTTACGGAGCGGGGGGGCACACCGGGGAGCTGTTTTTT.

The CDR3 coding sequence is TGTGCCAGCAGTTCCCCGGGACTGGAGGTTCGGGACGAGCAGTACTTC. Its protein is CASSSPGLEVRDEQYF. The chain is built from TRBV5-8 and TRBJ2-7; possibly TRBD2 for D (6 bases). Trimming left V 5 bases short and J 5 bases short, with 23 bases between. Germline V CDR1 and CDR2: SGHTS, YDEGEE. This CDR3 spans 16 amino acids.

The table lists this clone with a few counts. CDR3 in amino acids: CASSRLAGTTANTGELFF. CDR3 DNA: TGTGCCAGCAGCAGATTAGCGGGAACCACCGCGAACACCGGGGAGCTGTTTTTT. The V gene is TRBV7-2, the J gene TRBJ2-2, with 8 bases that match TRBD2. J gave up 0 bases and V 5 bases, and 11 bases lay outside the gene matches. Germline V gene sequence: CDR1 SGHTA, CDR2 FQGNSA. CDR3 length equals 18 residues.

The genes are TRBV19 and TRBJ1-5; 11 nucleotides match TRBD1. In germline, CDR1 is LNHDA, CDR2 SQIVND (reference sequence). The CDR3 extends over 14 amino acids. V shed 6 bases, J shed 4 bases, and the junction held 2 bases outside the gene matches. The CDR3, as DNA: TGTGCCAGTAGCGGACAGGGGGCGAATCAGCCCCAGCATTTT. The encoded protein is CASSGQGANQPQHF.

The chain is built from TRBV19 and TRBJ1-1; a weak D match, TRBD1 (5 bases). Germline V gives CDR1 LNHDA, CDR2 SQIVND (reference sequence). The CDR3 totals 15 residues. The V gene lost 4 bases and the J gene lost 7 bases, with 19 bases spanning the gap. The CDR3 is CASSNGTPLSGEAFF. CDR3 bases: TGTGCCAGTAGTAACGGGACTCCCCTCAGTGGTGAAGCTTTCTTT.

CDR3 nucleotides: TGTGCCAGCTCACCGTGGGGGGAAGGCGGCTACACCTTC. Residues: CASSPWGEGGYTF. The chain carries TRBV18 and TRBJ1-2; TRBD1 is a possible D gene (5 bases). The CDR3 loop spans 13 amino acids. CDR1 is KGHSH, CDR2 LQKENI, per germline. V was pared by 3 bases and J by 8 bases, with 13 bases between.

The gene calls are TRBV5-1 and TRBJ2-1; 7 bases are a match to TRBD2. With 5 bases clipped from V and 2 bases from J, the junction kept 19 bases outside the gene matches. The CDR3 extends over 19 amino acids. Germline lookup yields CDR1 SGHRS and CDR2 YFSETQ. CDR3 loop: CASRLQSLTSTPTYNEQFF. The CDR3 DNA follows: TGCGCCAGCAGACTGCAAAGCCTGACTAGCACACCCACCTACAATGAGCAGTTCTTC.

CDR3 residues: CASSVGWGTSSNEQFF. In nucleotides, the CDR3 is TGTGCCAGCAGCGTAGGGTGGGGGACTAGTAGCAATGAGCAGTTCTTC. The gene calls are TRBV9 and TRBJ2-1; 8 positions match TRBD2. V dropped 0 bases and J dropped 6; count of bases not matched to a gene: 8. From germline, CDR1 is SGDLS and CDR2 YYNGEE. This CDR3 is built from 16 residues. Based on the CDR3 plus reference TRBV9 and TRBJ2-1, the full variable domain is DSGVTQTPKHLITATGQRVTLRCSPRSGDLSVYWYQQSLDQGLQFLIQYYNGEERAKGNILERFSAQQFPDLHSELNLSSLELGDSALYFCASSVGWGTSSNEQFFGPGTRLTVL.